This TCR beta chain was captured by sequencing in a study of T-cell memory formation after mild COVID-19 (dated by TCRdb to the early 2020s). General notes on the study: TCR sequence clusters from the two donors were largely donor specific. T-cell clones expanding and contracting after mild COVID-19 in a couple of donors were tracked by longitudinal TCRalpha and TCRbeta repertoire sequencing. Two young, previously healthy adult volunteers, one female and one male, were included in the cohort.

Only a few counts were recorded for this clonotype. Its target antigen remains unknown. No per-base quality is available; no much larger clone lies one base away. The paper as a whole reports these results and caveats: Some responding clones were detected in pre-infection memory, which suggested that pre-existing cross-reactive memory T cells had joined the SARS-CoV-2 response. Clones contracting from day 15 to 85 had balanced CD4/CD8 phenotypes, while a second wave expanding from day 15 to 37 was biased towards CD4+. The study included only a couple of mild cases, and larger cohorts that include severe cases with pre-infection samples were judged to be necessary. Whether the second-wave clones peaking on day 37 were SARS-CoV-2 specific was not confirmed. Contracting CD4+ clones were located mainly in the CM and EM memory subsets, whereas CD8+ clones were found to be enriched in EMRA.

The data were produced on an Illumina NovaSeq 6000. TCRalpha and TCRbeta cDNA libraries were constructed by 5'RACE with constant-segment primers, with sample barcodes and unique molecular identifiers being introduced. Trizol reagent was used to extract RNA from every sample. The libraries were amplified in two PCR steps, and the second step added a second sample barcode and Illumina TruSeq adapters. The libraries were sequenced on an Illumina NovaSeq using 2 x 150 bp paired-end reads. The source study handled its data this way. Demultiplexing of reads and collapsing into UMI-guided consensus sequences were performed with migec v1.2.7. Using mixcr v2.1.11, UMI consensuses were aligned to TRA and TRB V and J templates and then assembled into clonotypes. A clonotype was counted as expanded or contracted only if both edgeR and NoisET called the change significant, with noise models trained on biological replicates. For edgeR calls, the cutoffs were a false discovery rate-adjusted p below 0.01 and a log2 fold-change threshold of 1. As an exploratory analysis of dynamics, max-normalized trajectories of the 1000 most abundant clonotypes were examined by PCA with hierarchical clustering. Each responding clone was given a CD4 or CD8 phenotype based on the CD4+ and CD8+ repertoires, which had been sequenced separately. The public reads were reprocessed in TCRdb via fastp at Q25 and MiXCR, keeping in-frame beta chains. Entries that share a CDR3 protein sequence are merged under the most common genes and DNA. TCRdb, rather than the study authors, made the V and J calls. The sample has about 310,000 distinct CDR3 sequences on record, about 16% of them singletons. The leading ten clones occupy approximately 23% of the sample.

CDR1 KGHSH and CDR2 LQKENI were looked up in the germline V gene. Trimming takes 4 bases from V and 3 bases from J, and the germline ends sit 15 bases apart. Including cysteine and phenylalanine, the CDR3 has 15 amino acids. Only the CDR3 region is kept as DNA, spanning 45 bases read in frame from base 1. Ficoll-Paque density gradient centrifugation was used to isolate PBMCs. The specimen was PBMCs or a T cell subset sorted from them (not recorded which). The TCR originated in a young man who had mild COVID-19 (a few samples of this study predate the infection). The sample titles of this study are shuffled in the database, so cell type and time point are left out; the donor was told from shared clones. The chain is encoded by TRBV18 joined to TRBJ2-5; the D gene is possibly TRBD2, with 6 bases matching. The CDR3 amino acid sequence is: CASSLKGLAKETQYF. The nucleotides are TGTGCCAGCTCACTAAAGGGGCTAGCGAAAGAGACCCAGTACTTC.